This TCR beta chain is from a study of T cell repertoires in cytomegalovirus infection. At the level of the study: It can be stated that public TCR beta signatures indicated CMV infection as well as a matching HLA type.

Study outcomes and limitations: Identification of carriers of CMV plus the relevant HLA was achieved through cumulative public TCR beta family frequency. The response measured ex vivo was dominated by TCR beta clonotypes (HLA-C-restricted and CMV-specific).

This clonotype was found many times. As yet, its antigen is unknown. The ends were cut back, 5 bases at V and 7 bases at J, with 11 bases in the middle. Germline CDR1 reads LNHDA; CDR2 reads SQIVND (reference sequence). The CDR3 sequence is 12 residues long. TCRdb recomputed calls from the reads with MiXCR, one row per CDR3 protein. Of fewer than 550,000 distinct CDR3 sequences in the sample, roughly 10% are singletons; the top ten hold 10% to 13%. The receptor was isolated from a human donor in good health (CMV status not recorded). Some clones in this sample may be carry-over from other donors' samples. The chain recombines TRBV19 with TRBJ1-1, with unresolved D. Sample: PBMCs. CDR3 residues: CASSLTNFEAFF. The CDR3 DNA is TGTGCCAGTAGTTTGACAAATTTTGAAGCTTTCTTT.